This is a list of T cell receptor beta chains from one sample in a study of blood T cell repertoires in COVID-19. Sequencing used immunoSEQ multiplex PCR; TCRdb keeps in-frame clones, though not all of them. The data hold about 480,000 clones, with about 88% observed a single time. The sample taken for sequencing was peripheral blood. These receptors all stem from a woman in her fifties or sixties with COVID-19, enrolled during active disease. Both conserved end residues are part of each CDR3. The D gene is left open where the match is weak. Some rows have no size entry. The others give once, few or many, or a class for an expanded clone.

>TRBJ1-3|-|TRBV7-2|-
CASSTPGVAGNTIYF
TGTGCCAGCAGCACACCGGGGGTCGCTGGAAACACCATATATTTT
>TRBJ2-7|-|TRBV5-4|-
CAAGSRTEKIEQYF
TGTGCCGCTGGGTCTAGGACAGAGAAGATCGAGCAGTACTTC
>TRBJ1-2|TRBD1|TRBV19|-
CASSIPGTGGFGYTF
TGTGCCAGTAGTATACCCGGGACAGGGGGCTTTGGCTACACCTTC
>TRBJ2-7|TRBD2|TRBV28|-
CASSPGGGGAEQYF
TGTGCCAGCAGCCCGGGTGGCGGGGGTGCCGAGCAGTACTTC
>TRBJ2-7|-|TRBV19|-
CASSTGQISYEQYF
TGTGCCAGTAGTACCGGACAGATATCCTACGAGCAGTACTTC
>TRBJ1-2|-|TRBV21-1|-
CASSKDTGQGYTF
TGTGCCAGCAGCAAAGACACAGGGCAAGGCTACACCTTC
>TRBJ1-2|-|TRBV30|-
CAWSVPGRYDSYTF
TGTGCCTGGAGTGTACCAGGGCGCTATGATAGCTACACCTTC
>TRBJ1-2|TRBD1|TRBV19|-
CASSQNRDSYGYTF
TGTGCCAGTAGCCAAAACCGGGACAGCTATGGCTACACCTTC
>TRBJ2-5|TRBD2|TRBV20-1|-
CSATRGETQYF
TGCAGTGCAACGCGGGGGGAGACCCAGTACTTC
>TRBJ2-2|-|TRBV14|-
CASSHPFGDTGELFF
TGTGCCAGCAGCCACCCCTTCGGGGACACCGGGGAGCTGTTTTTT
>TRBJ2-5|TRBD2|TRBV5-4|-
CASSLGSAGGARETQYF
TGTGCCAGCAGCTTAGGGAGCGCCGGGGGGGCTAGGGAGACCCAGTACTTC
>TRBJ1-1|-|TRBV6-1|-
CASSASGVPLRNTEAFF
TGTGCCAGCAGTGCATCAGGGGTCCCTCTACGCAACACTGAAGCTTTCTTT
>TRBJ2-1|-|TRBV7-9|-
CASERQGVYNEQFF
TGTGCCAGCGAACGCCAAGGGGTCTACAATGAGCAGTTCTTC
>TRBJ2-5|TRBD2|TRBV2|-
CASSRAGGRSGETQYF
TGTGCCAGCAGTCGAGCGGGAGGCAGGAGCGGGGAGACCCAGTACTTC
>TRBJ2-1|TRBD2|TRBV6-6|once
CASSPIRGGSYNEQFF
TGTGCCAGCAGCCCAATCCGCGGGGGCTCCTACAATGAGCAGTTCTTC
>TRBJ1-2|-|TRBV6-4|few
CASSELVDTLLARSYGYTF
TGTGCCAGCAGCGAGCTCGTTGACACGCTCCTTGCTCGTAGCTATGGCTACACCTTC
>TRBJ2-2|TRBD2|TRBV5-1|-
CASSLSGLAGGTGELFF
TGCGCCAGCAGCTTGTCCGGACTAGCGGGGGGCACCGGGGAGCTGTTTTTT
>TRBJ1-5|-|TRBV2|-
CASSPRANSNQPQHF
TGTGCCAGCAGTCCCCGCGCGAATAGCAATCAGCCCCAGCATTTT
>TRBJ1-1|-|TRBV9|once
CASSPFWRVTEAFF
TGTGCCAGCAGCCCTTTTTGGAGGGTGACTGAAGCTTTCTTT
>TRBJ1-1|TRBD1|TRBV18|-
CASSPYRDRGANTEAFF
TGTGCCAGCTCGCCCTACCGGGACAGGGGCGCAAACACTGAAGCTTTCTTT
>TRBJ1-2|-|TRBV4-1|-
CASSKWVGVRDYYGYTF
TGCGCCAGCAGCAAGTGGGTAGGGGTGAGGGACTACTATGGCTACACCTTC
>TRBJ2-7|-|TRBV21-1|-
CASSKVVRVRSSYEQYF
TGTGCCAGCAGCAAAGTAGTCAGGGTAAGGAGCTCCTACGAGCAGTACTTC
>TRBJ1-1|-|TRBV9|-
CASSVGRGAEAFF
TGTGCCAGCAGCGTTGGCAGGGGCGCTGAAGCTTTCTTT
>TRBJ1-1|-|TRBV10-3|-
CAISEGSTGNTEAFF
TGTGCCATCAGTGAAGGCTCTACGGGGAACACTGAAGCTTTCTTT
>TRBJ2-7|TRBD2|TRBV7-9|-
CASSLGGAEQYF
TGTGCCAGCAGCTTGGGAGGGGCCGAGCAGTACTTC
>TRBJ1-2|TRBD1|TRBV9|few
CASSATGGAGYGYTF
TGTGCCAGCAGCGCGACAGGGGGCGCGGGCTATGGCTACACCTTC